The clone carrying this T cell receptor beta chain was detected a few times. This entry comes from a study of technical replicates of blood from a few donors. Unmatched junction bases numbered 5, after V lost 5 bases and J lost 4 bases. Germline values: CDR1 LNHNV, CDR2 YYDKDF (reference sequence). This CDR3 has 15 amino acids. Sequenced by immunoSEQ multiplex PCR; TCRdb stores in-frame clones only, minus some. The sample lists some 56,000 clones; approximately 92% were seen once. Sequenced sample: PBMCs. The rearrangement links TRBV15 to TRBJ2-3; 11 bases match TRBD1. The TCR sequence derives from a human donor in good health. Some clones in this sample may be carry-over from other donors' samples. In nucleotides, the CDR3 is TGTGCCACCAGCGCAAGGACAGGGGGCGCAGATACGCAGTATTTT. This sequence encodes CATSARTGGADTQYF.